Presented here are 9 T cell receptor beta chains from one specimen sequenced in a study of vaccination effects on CD4 cells after COVID-19. TCRdb's copy holds only in-frame clones and misses some; the assay was immunoSEQ multiplex PCR. The sample has 55,000 to 90,000 clones; over 60% are singletons. Peptide-pool stimulation followed by sequencing identified expanded antigen-specific CD4+ clonotypes in the ViraFEST assay. Cultured cells yielded isolated CD4+ T cells after less than 11 days. Infection dated between March and December 2020, before the Alpha, Beta and Delta variants reached the United States. No antigen has been identified for these receptors. The sequences come from CD4+ T cells from PBMCs cultured with HIV peptides, collected before COVID-19 vaccination. Subset denoted: HIV-1 Nef peptide pool negative control/reference culture. The receptor set was obtained from a human donor who had a prior SARS-CoV-2 infection.

This clone was seen just once. The J gene is TRBJ1-4, the V gene TRBV7-2; 7 bases map to TRBD1. In germline, CDR1 is SGHTA, CDR2 FQGNSA. This CDR3 comprises 14 residues. Trimming cost V 4 bases and J 3 bases; bases outside gene matches: 2. CDR3 DNA: TGTGCCAGCAGCTCGGGACAGCCTAATGAAAAACTGTTTTTT. Protein: CASSSGQPNEKLFF.

The chain is built from TRBV7-2 and TRBJ2-7, with 11 nucleotides matching TRBD1. Germline V lookup: CDR1 SGHTA, CDR2 FQGNSA. Trimming removed 1 base from V and 3 bases from J; junction bases left unmatched: 2. This CDR3 has 15 amino acids. The CDR3 sequence is CASSLGTGGLYEQYF. The CDR3 DNA reads as TGTGCCAGCAGCTTAGGGACAGGGGGCCTCTACGAGCAGTACTTC. The full variable domain, rest sourced from reference TRBV7-2 and TRBJ2-7, is GAGVSQSPSNKVTEKGKDVELRCDPISGHTALYWYRQSLGQGLEFLIYFQGNSAPDKSGLPSDRFSAERTGGSVSTLTIQRTQQEDSAVYLCASSLGTGGLYEQYFGPGTRLTVT.

The CDR3 DNA reads as TGTGCCACCAGCCCGGGACAGGGGTTGTGGAAGAACACCGGGGAGCTGTTTTTT. This translates into CATSPGQGLWKNTGELFF. V is TRBV24-1 and J is TRBJ2-2; 10 nucleotides match TRBD1. The CDR3 runs to 18 residues. V lost 7 bases, J lost 1 base, and 11 bases stayed unmatched. The germline V gene has CDR1 KGHDR and CDR2 SFDVKD.

V is TRBV5-6 and J is TRBJ2-2, with D unresolved. V was pared by 0 bases and J by 0 bases, with 9 bases between. CDR3 size: 16 residues. Germline V lookup: CDR1 SGHDT, CDR2 YYEEEE. DNA for the CDR3: TGTGCCAGCAGCTTGGTCGGAATAGCGAACACCGGGGAGCTGTTTTTT. This codes for CASSLVGIANTGELFF.

This clone was observed a single time. This sequence joins TRBV5-1 and TRBJ2-2; D gene unclear. Germline V gene lookup returns CDR1 SGHRS and CDR2 YFSETQ. This CDR3 is 16 amino acids long. The germline V and J ends were trimmed by 1 base and 0 bases, with 10 bases remaining between them. CDR3 sequence: CASSLHSRTNTGELFF. DNA for the CDR3: TGCGCCAGCAGCTTGCACTCAAGAACGAACACCGGGGAGCTGTTTTTT.

This chain links TRBV10-3 with TRBJ1-2; D ambiguous. The CDR3 is made up of 15 amino acids. Germline V lookup: CDR1 ENHRY, CDR2 SYGVKD. The ends were cut back, 7 bases at V and 0 bases at J, with 15 bases in the middle. CDR3 amino acids: CAIKIEYPANYGYTF. CDR3 coding DNA: TGTGCCATCAAGATTGAATACCCGGCTAACTATGGCTACACCTTC.

The table lists this clone with a few counts. The chain combines TRBV7-2 with TRBJ1-1; tentatively, D is TRBD1 (5 bases). This CDR3 region has 15 residues. With 0 bases removed from V and 5 bases from J, the gap between germline ends came to 13 bases. Per the germline V gene, CDR1 is SGHTA and CDR2 is FQGNSA. Written as DNA, the CDR3 is TGTGCCAGCAGCTTAGCGGTAGGGGCAGGGACTGAAGCTTTCTTT. As protein: CASSLAVGAGTEAFF. The whole variable domain, remainder taken from reference TRBV7-2 and TRBJ1-1, is GAGVSQSPSNKVTEKGKDVELRCDPISGHTALYWYRQSLGQGLEFLIYFQGNSAPDKSGLPSDRFSAERTGGSVSTLTIQRTQQEDSAVYLCASSLAVGAGTEAFFGQGTRLTVV.

The chain couples TRBV15 to TRBJ2-7; D is undetermined. The V gene's germline CDR1 is LNHNV and CDR2 YYDKDF (reference sequence). V was cut by 0 bases and J by 6 bases, with 6 bases left in between. This CDR3 region has 12 residues. CDR3 residues: CATSRDGFEQYF. The CDR3 DNA reads as TGTGCCACCAGCAGAGATGGGTTCGAGCAGTACTTC.

The rearrangement uses TRBV28 and TRBJ2-5, with 9 nucleotides matching TRBD1. V was clipped by 3 bases and J by 1 base; unmatched bases: 6. The CDR3 is 16 amino acids. CDR1 is MDHEN and CDR2 is SYDVKM in the germline V gene. Here the CDR3 reads CASSLWTGALQETQYF. CDR3 nucleotide sequence: TGTGCCAGCAGTTTGTGGACAGGGGCCCTCCAAGAGACCCAGTACTTC.